Included here is one T cell receptor beta chain sequence, with context. At one of its ends the junction is not consistent with the germline gene, which may arise from a read error. At the DNA level, this CDR3 is encoded by other sequences in the same sample as well. This CDR3 comprises 14 residues. Per germline, CDR1 MNHEY and CDR2 SMNVEV (reference sequence). These data belong to a study of blood T cell repertoires in COVID-19. Sequenced by immunoSEQ multiplex PCR; TCRdb stores in-frame clones only, minus some. The table includes under 55,000 clones, over 75% detected once. The rearrangement uses TRBV27 and TRBJ2-2; D may be TRBD1 (6 bases). Sequencing was carried out using peripheral blood. This clonotype was sampled from a human donor in a cohort sampled during active COVID-19. The CDR3 DNA reads TGCGCCAGCAGGGCCGGGACAAGAACCGGGGAGCTGTTTTTT. Residues: CASRAGTRTGELFF.